Below, 30 T cell receptor beta chains from the same sample are listed, as sequenced in a study of cytomegalovirus exposure and HLA in healthy donors. Data came from immunoSEQ multiplex PCR; TCRdb stores just in-frame clones and leaves some out. The sample has 100,000 to 150,000 clones, about 91% seen once; the top ten hold 1% to 1.5%. Sample: PBMCs. These receptors were collected from a woman aged 18-30 years in good health and CMV-seronegative.

About this clone itself: The same CDR3 is also encoded by other DNA sequences in this sample. Here the CDR3 DNA reads TGTGCCAGCAGTTACATGGGGGCTCGTGGAAACACCATATATTTT. Amino acid sequence: CASSYMGARGNTIYF. The chain uses TRBV6-5 and TRBJ1-3, with D possibly matching TRBD1 (6 bases). V was clipped by 2 bases and J by 3 bases, with 11 bases between them. The CDR3 length is 15 residues. Germline V gene data show CDR1 as MNHEY and CDR2 as SVGAGI.

The chain employs TRBV6-5 and TRBJ1-1, with D perhaps TRBD1 (5 bases). The ends were cut back, 8 bases at V and 3 bases at J, with 10 bases in the middle. This CDR3 is 12 amino acids long. Germline V CDR1 and CDR2: MNHEY, SVGAGI. The CDR3 region is CASWGQHTEAFF. The CDR3 DNA follows: TGTGCCAGCTGGGGCCAGCACACTGAAGCTTTCTTT.

The chain is built from TRBV18 and TRBJ1-2; D remains unclear. CDR3 length equals 14 residues. Trimming pared 3 bases from V and 8 bases from J, leaving 16 bases between. The germline CDR1 and CDR2 sequences are KGHSH and LQKENI. The CDR3 reads CASSPTTSAGGYTF. Here the CDR3 DNA reads TGTGCCAGCTCACCGACTACATCCGCCGGGGGCTACACCTTC.

The chain employs TRBV6-1 and TRBJ1-6; D is undetermined. Trimming left V 2 bases short and J 8 bases short, with 13 bases between. This CDR3 is 15 amino acids long. Germline V lookup: CDR1 MNHNS, CDR2 SASEGT. The CDR3 reads CASSEMVRSDSPLHF. In DNA, the CDR3 is TGTGCCAGCAGTGAAATGGTCAGGTCGGATTCACCCCTCCACTTT.

This chain links TRBV6-6 with TRBJ1-3; weak D call: TRBD1 (5 bases). Germline V gene data show CDR1 as MNHNY and CDR2 as SVGAGI (reference sequence). CDR3 length equals 16 residues. The V gene lost 0 bases and the J gene lost 0 bases, with 9 bases spanning the gap. The CDR3 DNA reads TGTGCCAGCAGTTACTCGACAGTGGACTCTGGAAACACCATATATTTT. Its translation is CASSYSTVDSGNTIYF.

V is TRBV5-1 and J is TRBJ1-2, with 7 nucleotides matching TRBD1. Germline V lookup: CDR1 SGHRS, CDR2 YFSETQ. The CDR3 runs to 14 residues. Trimming cost V 5 bases and J 3 bases; bases outside gene matches: 7. The CDR3 loop is CASRPQQGYYGYTF. Written as DNA, the CDR3 is TGCGCCAGCAGACCTCAACAGGGGTACTATGGCTACACCTTC.

This clone turned up a few times. This chain links TRBV6-1 with TRBJ1-2; no reliable D call. V lost 2 bases, J lost 5 bases, and 12 bases lay in between. The CDR3 spans 14 residues. CDR1 is MNHNS and CDR2 is SASEGT in the germline V gene. CDR3 protein: CASSEPRGDYGYTF. In DNA form, the CDR3 reads TGTGCCAGCAGTGAACCTAGAGGAGATTATGGCTACACCTTC.

This clone was observed once. The chain joins TRBV7-2 to TRBJ1-5; 7 positions agree with TRBD1. This CDR3 comprises 14 residues. The germline gives CDR1 SGHTA, CDR2 FQGNSA. The V and J ends lost 4 bases and 7 bases, in that order; junction bases with no gene match: 7. This CDR3 reads CASSSYRGGQPQHF. CDR3 sequence (DNA): TGTGCCAGCAGCTCCTACAGGGGTGGGCAGCCCCAGCATTTT.

V usage is TRBV6-1 and J usage is TRBJ2-7; 7 positions agree with TRBD1. J lost 9 bases, V lost 7 bases, and 15 bases had no gene match. The germline V gene encodes CDR1 MNHNS and CDR2 SASEGT. The CDR3 sequence is 14 residues long. The CDR3 loop reads CASTQRQGLVGQYF. CDR3 DNA sequence: TGTGCCAGCACCCAGAGACAGGGCCTAGTCGGGCAGTACTTC.

This clone came up once. This chain joins TRBV11-2 and TRBJ1-6; D might be TRBD1 (5 bases). This CDR3 is built from 19 residues. Trimming left V 3 bases short and J 10 bases short, with 28 bases between. Germline CDR1 and CDR2: SGHAT and FQNNGV. The DNA of the CDR3 is TGTGCCAGCAGCTTGGCAAGGGGAGGGAGGCCGACAACCTACTCACCCCTCCACTTT. Its protein product is CASSLARGGRPTTYSPLHF.

The chain combines TRBV10-3 with TRBJ2-7; D is possibly TRBD1 (5 bases). Trimming removed 10 bases from V and 5 bases from J, with 12 bases in between. CDR1 and CDR2 from the germline V gene are ENHRY and SYGVKD. The CDR3 totals 11 residues. Written as DNA, the CDR3 is TGTGCCACCCGACAAGGGGACGAGCAGTACTTC. Translation: CATRQGDEQYF.

V usage is TRBV4-1 and J usage is TRBJ1-2; D call uncertain. Between the trimmed V and J ends, which lost 6 bases and 9 bases, there was a span of 11 bases. The CDR3 loop spans 11 amino acids. Germline lookup yields CDR1 MGHRA and CDR2 YSYEKL. The CDR3 region is CASRAGLSYTF. As DNA, the CDR3 is TGCGCCAGCAGGGCCGGGTTGAGCTACACCTTC.

This clone has just one count. The chain joins TRBV15 to TRBJ1-2; a possible D gene is TRBD1 (6 bases). The V gene's germline CDR1 is LNHNV and CDR2 YYDKDF (reference sequence). The CDR3 loop spans 15 amino acids. Trimming pared 0 bases from V and 5 bases from J, leaving 13 bases between. CDR3 nucleotide sequence: TGTGCCACCAGCAGAGATCCCGGCCAGGGGTATGGCTACACCTTC. The encoded protein is CATSRDPGQGYGYTF.

This clone has a single count. The genes are TRBV4-1 and TRBJ2-1, with TRBD1 matching 8 bases. The CDR3 spans 15 residues. After removal of 3 bases from V and 7 bases from J, the junction contained 8 bases not matched to a gene. Germline V CDR1 and CDR2: MGHRA, YSYEKL. This chain's CDR3 is CASSQRDRQINEQFF. In nucleotides, the CDR3 is TGCGCCAGCAGCCAGCGGGACAGGCAGATAAATGAGCAGTTCTTC.

The V gene is TRBV7-9, the J gene TRBJ1-4; no clear D gene. The V and J ends lost 3 bases and 7 bases respectively, with 15 bases between them. Per the germline V gene, CDR1 is SEHNR and CDR2 is FQNEAQ (reference sequence). The CDR3 covers 15 residues. CDR3 in DNA: TGTGCCAGCAGCTTTTTTGCGGTAGGGAGTGAAAAACTGTTTTTT. Its protein is CASSFFAVGSEKLFF.

Worth noting for this clone: The identical CDR3 is also encoded by other nucleotide sequences in the sample. This sequence joins TRBV5-1 and TRBJ1-6, with D hard to call. The CDR3 has 14 amino acids. Germline V gives CDR1 SGHRS, CDR2 YFSETQ. V was pared by 0 bases and J by 6 bases, with 7 bases between. This CDR3 reads CASSLGSGNSPLHF. DNA for the CDR3: TGCGCCAGCAGCTTGGGAAGCGGTAATTCACCCCTCCACTTT.

The chain carries TRBV18 and TRBJ1-1, with TRBD1 as a possible D gene (6 bases). In germline, CDR1 is KGHSH, CDR2 LQKENI. The CDR3 consists of 16 residues. V lost 0 bases to trimming and J lost 4 bases, with 15 bases between them. CDR3 in DNA: TGTGCCAGCTCACCACCTAGACAAACAGGGACCACTGAAGCTTTCTTT. Encoded protein: CASSPPRQTGTTEAFF.

To note about this clone: This sample includes further DNA sequences coding for the same CDR3. The CDR3 reads CATSTGGTNSPLHF. For the CDR3, the DNA is TGTGCCACCTCGACAGGGGGCACGAATTCACCCCTCCACTTT. This chain links TRBV19 with TRBJ1-6, with 10 bases fitting TRBD1. V gave up 10 bases and J gave up 7 bases; unmatched junction bases: 7. The CDR3 runs to 14 residues. Germline V gene lookup returns CDR1 LNHDA and CDR2 SQIVND (reference sequence).

V is TRBV5-4 and J is TRBJ1-1; 7 bases line up with TRBD1. The CDR3 covers 15 residues. Germline trimming cut 3 bases from V and 4 bases from J; bases unmatched to any gene: 9. Germline CDR1 is SGHNT and CDR2 is YYREEE (reference sequence). CDR3 sequence reads: CASSSTGANRTEAFF. The CDR3 DNA sequence: TGTGCCAGCAGCTCCACAGGGGCTAACCGCACTGAAGCTTTCTTT.

V and J are TRBV11-2 and TRBJ1-1; 7 nucleotides line up with TRBD1. From germline, CDR1 is SGHAT and CDR2 FQNNGV. The CDR3 has 14 residues. The V and J ends lost 4 bases and 3 bases, in that order; junction bases with no gene match: 5. CDR3 DNA: TGTGCCAGCAGCTCGTACAGGGGCCACACTGAAGCTTTCTTT. Protein product: CASSSYRGHTEAFF.

This sequence joins TRBV5-1 and TRBJ2-3; 9 nucleotides match TRBD2. This CDR3 is 17 amino acids long. From germline, CDR1 is SGHRS and CDR2 YFSETQ. The junction had 14 bases not matched to a gene; V was cut back by 0 bases and J by 9 bases. The CDR3 loop is CASSLAWAGGPFETQYF. Here the CDR3 DNA reads TGCGCCAGCAGCTTGGCCTGGGCGGGGGGGCCGTTCGAAACGCAGTATTTT.

In DNA, the CDR3 is TGTGCCAGCAGTGAAGCGACCGTGGGGGGCACTGAAGCTTTCTTT. It codes for CASSEATVGGTEAFF. The V call is TRBV2, the J call TRBJ1-1; D is perhaps TRBD1 (5 bases). This CDR3 comprises 15 residues. Between the trimmed V and J ends, which lost 0 bases and 4 bases, there was a span of 12 bases. CDR1 is SNHLY and CDR2 is FYNNEI in the germline V gene.

This clone came up a few times. The rearrangement uses TRBV4-2 and TRBJ2-7; 9 bases fit TRBD2. Germline loops: CDR1 LGHNA, CDR2 YNFKEQ. V gave up 4 bases and J gave up 4 bases; unmatched junction bases: 11. This CDR3 contains 16 residues. The CDR3 region is CASSPASGSGGYEQYF. The DNA of the CDR3 is TGTGCCAGCAGCCCGGCATCGGGTAGCGGGGGTTACGAGCAGTACTTC.

The chain has TRBV25-1 and TRBJ2-7; D uncertain. Germline CDR1 and CDR2: MGHDK and SYGVNS. V was shortened by 0 bases and J by 4 bases, with 7 bases between the two germline ends. The CDR3 is 13 residues long. CDR3: CASSEYGPYEQYF. As DNA, the CDR3 is TGTGCCAGCAGTGAATATGGGCCTTACGAGCAGTACTTC.

The V call is TRBV12-5, the J call TRBJ2-7; possibly TRBD1 for D (6 bases). CDR3 length equals 16 residues. CDR1 is LGHNT and CDR2 is FRNRAP in the germline V gene. Trimming removed 0 bases at V and 1 base at J, with 13 bases between. Written as DNA, the CDR3 is TGTGCTAGTGGTTTGGTACTCGGGCAGGGGTCCTACGAGCAGTACTTC. Translation gives CASGLVLGQGSYEQYF. Supplemented by reference TRBV12-5 and TRBJ2-7, the full variable domain reads DARVTQTPRHKVTEMGQEVTMRCQPILGHNTVFWYRQTMMQGLELLAYFRNRAPLDDSGMPKDRFSAEMPDATLATLKIQPSEPRDSAVYFCASGLVLGQGSYEQYFGPGTRLTVT.

The V call is TRBV4-2, the J call TRBJ1-5; D not resolved. Germline assignment: CDR1 LGHNA and CDR2 YNFKEQ. V lost 1 base and J lost 4, with 14 bases in between. This CDR3 contains 16 residues. The CDR3 coding sequence is TGTGCCAGCAGCCAAGCGGCCCGGGAGGCGAATCAGCCCCAGCATTTT. Translating it yields CASSQAAREANQPQHF.

The chain recombines TRBV13 with TRBJ1-3, with D unclear. The ends were cut back, 1 base at V and 4 bases at J, with 14 bases in the middle. Germline lookup yields CDR1 PRHDT and CDR2 FYEKMQ (reference sequence). The CDR3 sequence is 16 residues long. CDR3 loop: CASSLVFRGSGNTIYF. DNA for the CDR3: TGTGCCAGCAGCTTAGTTTTCCGGGGTTCGGGAAACACCATATATTTT. The full variable domain, its missing parts supplied by reference TRBV13 and TRBJ1-3, is AAGVIQSPRHLIKEKRETATLKCYPIPRHDTVYWYQQGPGQDPQFLISFYEKMQSDKGSIPDRFSAQQFSDYHSELNMSSLELGDSALYFCASSLVFRGSGNTIYFGEGSWLTVV.

The chain has TRBV18 and TRBJ1-6; 8 positions match TRBD1. This CDR3 has 13 amino acids. Germline V lookup: CDR1 KGHSH, CDR2 LQKENI. Germline trimming cut 8 bases from V and 8 bases from J; bases unmatched to any gene: 5. CDR3 bases: TGTGCCAGCGGCTGGGACAGGCATTCACCCCTCCACTTT. This encodes CASGWDRHSPLHF. Full variable domain (missing parts from reference TRBV18 and TRBJ1-6): NAGVMQNPRHLVRRRGQEARLRCSPMKGHSHVYWYRQLPEEGLKFMVYLQKENIIDESGMPKERFSAEFPKEGPSILRIQQVVRGDSAAYFCASGWDRHSPLHFGNGTRLTVT.

The chain joins TRBV6-5 to TRBJ1-6; D is perhaps TRBD1 (6 bases). This CDR3 has 15 amino acids. V gave up 7 bases and J gave up 8 bases, with 18 bases separating them. CDR1 is MNHEY, CDR2 SVGAGI, per germline. The CDR3 sequence: CASTITGFTDSPLHF. CDR3 bases: TGTGCCAGCACCATTACAGGGTTTACTGATTCACCCCTCCACTTT.

The chain recombines TRBV2 with TRBJ1-2, with a possible D match to TRBD1 (5 bases). The CDR3 runs 17 residues. V gave up 0 bases and J gave up 0 bases, with 14 bases separating them. The germline V gene has CDR1 SNHLY and CDR2 FYNNEI. Written as DNA, the CDR3 is TGTGCCAGCAGTGAAGCGGCAGGGTCCTACACTAACTATGGCTACACCTTC. This sequence encodes CASSEAAGSYTNYGYTF.